The 15 T cell receptor beta chains below come from one sample, sequenced in a study of T cells in narcolepsy. Sequencing was performed with immunoSEQ multiplex PCR; in TCRdb, only in-frame clones are kept and a portion is missing. The sample lists about 30,000 clones, under 85% occurring once. The sequenced material came from CD45RA- memory CD4+ T cells from PBMCs. The receptors were gathered from a human donor with narcolepsy.

The V gene is TRBV7-2, the J gene TRBJ2-5; 9 bases align to TRBD2. The germline V gene encodes CDR1 SGHTA and CDR2 FQGNSA. CDR3 length: 15 residues. Trimming cost V 2 bases and J 9 bases; bases outside gene matches: 10. The CDR3 DNA reads TGTGCCAGCAGCTTAATGAGCGGGGGGACCTTGGCCCAGTACTTC. This gives the protein CASSLMSGGTLAQYF.

The chain combines TRBV11-3 with TRBJ2-1, with 8 bases matching TRBD1. V shed 0 bases, J shed 7 bases, and the junction held 5 bases outside the gene matches. Germline loops: CDR1 SGHNT, CDR2 YENEEA. This CDR3 spans 15 amino acids. CDR3 residues: CASSLESGQGNEQFF. The CDR3, as DNA: TGTGCCAGCAGCTTAGAGAGCGGACAGGGAAATGAGCAGTTCTTC.

This clone has just a few counts. The chain joins TRBV6-6 to TRBJ1-6, with D possibly being TRBD1 (5 bases). Trimming removed 3 bases from V and 6 bases from J, with 12 bases in between. This CDR3 is 15 amino acids long. The V gene's germline CDR1 is MNHNY and CDR2 SVGAGI (reference sequence). CDR3 region: CASSYGTPSNSPLHF. The CDR3 nucleotides read TGTGCCAGCAGTTATGGGACCCCCAGTAATTCACCCCTCCACTTT.

This clone was recorded once. The chain is built from TRBV9 and TRBJ1-4; D not certain. CDR1 and CDR2 from the germline V gene are SGDLS and YYNGEE. This CDR3 spans 15 amino acids. V lost 2 bases, J lost 6 bases, and 14 bases lay in between. The DNA for the CDR3 is TGTGCCAGCAGCGTTGCGGGCGGGAATTATGAAAAACTGTTTTTT. Amino acids: CASSVAGGNYEKLFF.

The chain uses TRBV11-2 and TRBJ2-4; no clear D gene. The V gene lost 5 bases and the J gene lost 0 bases, with 11 bases spanning the gap. Germline V gives CDR1 SGHAT, CDR2 FQNNGV. The CDR3 consists of 15 residues. DNA of the CDR3: TGTGCCAGCAGCGTATCCCAAGTAGCCAAAAACATTCAGTACTTC. Translation gives CASSVSQVAKNIQYF.

This chain links TRBV27 with TRBJ2-5, with a tentative D call TRBD1 (5 bases). The length of the CDR3 is 12 residues. The V and J ends lost 6 bases and 3 bases respectively, with 8 bases between them. Germline V gene lookup returns CDR1 MNHEY and CDR2 SMNVEV (reference sequence). This CDR3 reads CASRNRKETQYF. The CDR3 bases are TGTGCCAGCAGGAACAGGAAAGAGACCCAGTACTTC.

Details on this clone: Other DNA sequences in the sample encode the same CDR3. The rearrangement links TRBV10-3 to TRBJ2-7; perhaps TRBD2 as D (7 bases). Germline V gene sequence: CDR1 ENHRY, CDR2 SYGVKD. The V and J ends lost 11 bases and 0 bases respectively, with 17 bases between them. This CDR3 comprises 14 residues. CDR3 in amino acids: CAGGRGLSSYEQYF. DNA for the CDR3: TGTGCCGGGGGGCGGGGGCTTTCCTCCTACGAGCAGTACTTC.

The chain joins TRBV18 to TRBJ2-1, with D perhaps matching TRBD1 or TRBD2 (5 bases each). This CDR3 contains 15 residues. V lost 3 bases, J lost 6 bases, and 15 bases lay in between. Germline CDR1 is KGHSH and CDR2 is LQKENI. CDR3 residues: CASSPRGDGGNEQFF. In DNA, the CDR3 is TGTGCCAGCTCACCCAGAGGGGATGGGGGCAATGAGCAGTTCTTC. The full variable domain, its missing parts supplied by reference TRBV18 and TRBJ2-1, is NAGVMQNPRHLVRRRGQEARLRCSPMKGHSHVYWYRQLPEEGLKFMVYLQKENIIDESGMPKERFSAEFPKEGPSILRIQQVVRGDSAAYFCASSPRGDGGNEQFFGPGTRLTVL.

This chain connects TRBV14 to TRBJ2-3; D is uncertain. The length of the CDR3 is 12 residues. V was shortened by 0 bases and J by 7 bases, with 5 bases between the two germline ends. In germline, CDR1 is SGHDN, CDR2 FVKESK. CDR3 in DNA: TGTGCCAGCAGCCAAGAGAGAAATACGCAGTATTTT. As protein: CASSQERNTQYF.

The chain employs TRBV6-1 and TRBJ1-5; 9 bases are shared with TRBD1. V shed 10 bases and J 4 bases; nucleotides not matched to a gene: 8. The germline V gene encodes CDR1 MNHNS and CDR2 SASEGT. The CDR3 runs 14 residues. For the CDR3, the DNA is TGTGCCACTTTTGAGACAGGGGGAAATCAGCCCCAGCATTTT. Protein sequence: CATFETGGNQPQHF.

This chain uses TRBV5-6 with TRBJ1-2; no firm D call. CDR3 length equals 12 residues. CDR1 SGHDT and CDR2 YYEEEE come from the germline V gene. V was cut by 4 bases and J by 5 bases, with 9 bases left in between. CDR3 nucleotide sequence: TGTGCCAGCAGCATCGTCCTTTATGGCTACACCTTC. Protein product: CASSIVLYGYTF.

This chain joins TRBV18 and TRBJ1-1; D gene uncertain. The length of the CDR3 is 14 residues. V lost 0 bases to trimming and J lost 3 bases, with 8 bases between them. Germline V lookup: CDR1 KGHSH, CDR2 LQKENI. The DNA for the CDR3 is TGTGCCAGCTCACCACCAGGGAGAGACACTGAAGCTTTCTTT. Protein product: CASSPPGRDTEAFF.

This chain joins TRBV25-1 and TRBJ1-5; D gene ambiguous. The CDR3 sequence is 13 residues long. CDR1 and CDR2 (germline): MGHDK, SYGVNS. Trimming cost V 0 bases and J 6 bases, with 6 bases left between them. CDR3 nucleotide sequence: TGTGCCAGCAGTGAATATTATAGTCAGCCCCAGCATTTT. Residues: CASSEYYSQPQHF.

Only a few counts were recorded for this clone. This chain connects TRBV27 to TRBJ2-7, with D possibly matching TRBD1 (6 bases). V was cut by 4 bases and J by 2 bases, with 18 bases left in between. The CDR3 contains 16 residues. Germline loops: CDR1 MNHEY, CDR2 SMNVEV (reference sequence). The CDR3 region has the DNA TGTGCCAGCAGTTCCCCCAGGGGAGTGGGGGCCTACGAGCAGTACTTC. Protein: CASSSPRGVGAYEQYF.

The rearrangement uses TRBV14 and TRBJ2-5; TRBD1 is a possible D gene (6 bases). CDR3 length: 14 residues. CDR1 is SGHDN and CDR2 is FVKESK in the germline V gene. The V end lost 4 bases, the J end lost 5 bases, and 14 bases lay between the germline ends. CDR3 nucleotide sequence: TGTGCCAGCAGCCCAGGGGTAAGATCGGAGACCCAGTACTTC. Translated: CASSPGVRSETQYF.